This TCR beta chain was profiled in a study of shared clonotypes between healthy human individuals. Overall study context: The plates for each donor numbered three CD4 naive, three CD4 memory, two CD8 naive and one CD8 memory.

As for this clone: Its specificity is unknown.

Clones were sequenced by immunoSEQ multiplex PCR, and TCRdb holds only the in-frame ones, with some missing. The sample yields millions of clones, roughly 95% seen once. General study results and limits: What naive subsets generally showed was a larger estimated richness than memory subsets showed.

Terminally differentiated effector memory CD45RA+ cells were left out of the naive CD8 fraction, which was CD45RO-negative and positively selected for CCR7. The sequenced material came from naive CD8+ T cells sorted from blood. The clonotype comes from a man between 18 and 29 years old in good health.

CDR3 sequence: CASSPVTGGEADTQYF. DNA of the CDR3: TGCGCCAGCAGCCCGGTGACAGGGGGCGAGGCAGATACGCAGTATTTT. This rearrangement joins TRBV4-1 to TRBJ2-3; 10 positions agree with TRBD1. With 4 bases clipped from V and 4 bases from J, the junction kept 8 bases outside the gene matches. The germline V gene has CDR1 MGHRA and CDR2 YSYEKL. CDR3 length: 16 amino acids.